These 21 T cell receptor beta chains were sequenced from one sample in a study of early T cells in non-severe SARS-CoV-2 infection. TCRdb reanalysed the 5' RACE reads using MiXCR and keeps one entry per CDR3 protein. The data hold some 36,000 distinct CDR3 sequences, with less than 8% observed a single time. Sequences were derived from whole blood, sampled at baseline. All receptors come from an adult who was a healthcare worker with PCR-confirmed SARS-CoV-2 infection or an uninfected control (not recorded which).

J is TRBJ2-3 and V is TRBV11-2; 9 bases are a match to TRBD1. This CDR3 has 15 amino acids. Germline lookup yields CDR1 SGHAT and CDR2 FQNNGV. V dropped 3 bases and J dropped 3; count of bases not matched to a gene: 4. DNA of the CDR3: TGTGCCAGCAGCTTTTACAGGGGGCAAACAGATACGCAGTATTTT. It encodes CASSFYRGQTDTQYF.

The table lists this clonotype with a few counts. The chain carries TRBV6-2 or TRBV6-3 and TRBJ2-5; 7 bases map to TRBD1. The CDR3 is 15 residues long. J was trimmed by 0 bases and V by 6 bases; bases with no gene match: 7. Germline V lookup: CDR1 MNHEY, CDR2 SVGEGT. As DNA, the CDR3 is TGTGCCAGCAGCCGACTGACAGGGAACCAAGAGACCCAGTACTTC. Residues: CASSRLTGNQETQYF.

This chain connects TRBV20-1 to TRBJ1-5; perhaps TRBD1 as D (5 bases). In germline, CDR1 is DFQATT, CDR2 SNEGSKA (reference sequence). CDR3 length: 13 residues. The V gene lost 3 bases and the J gene lost 5 bases, with 11 bases spanning the gap. The CDR3, as DNA: TGCAGTGCTAGTGATGACAGTTATCAGCCCCAGCATTTT. Translating it yields CSASDDSYQPQHF.

The table lists this clonotype with many counts. The rearrangement uses TRBV13 and TRBJ2-7, with D perhaps matching TRBD1 (6 bases). The ends were cut back, 5 bases at V and 4 bases at J, with 12 bases in the middle. Per the germline V gene, CDR1 is PRHDT and CDR2 is FYEKMQ (reference sequence). The CDR3 length is 13 residues. CDR3 sequence: CASSPRQDYEQYF. The CDR3 coding sequence is TGTGCCAGCAGCCCCCGACAGGATTACGAGCAGTACTTC. Drawing the rest from reference TRBV13 and TRBJ2-7, the complete variable domain is AAGVIQSPRHLIKEKRETATLKCYPIPRHDTVYWYQQGPGQDPQFLISFYEKMQSDKGSIPDRFSAQQFSDYHSELNMSSLELGDSALYFCASSPRQDYEQYFGPGTRLTVT.

In its sample, this clonotype is medium-sized (0.01 to 0.1%). The rearrangement joins TRBV9 to TRBJ1-1; the D is unclear. The CDR3 loop spans 14 amino acids. Trimming stripped 0 bases from V and 4 bases from J, with 10 bases between. The germline gives CDR1 SGDLS, CDR2 YYNGEE. The CDR3 is CASSVEDQATEAFF. The CDR3 region has the DNA TGTGCCAGCAGCGTAGAAGACCAGGCCACTGAAGCTTTCTTT.

The gene calls are TRBV29-1 and TRBJ1-1; 7 nucleotides match TRBD1. Germline V gene sequence: CDR1 SQVTM, CDR2 ANQGSEA. The CDR3 extends over 11 amino acids. V shed 6 bases and J 4 bases; nucleotides not matched to a gene: 2. The CDR3 DNA reads as TGCAGCGTACGACAGGGCACTGAAGCTTTCTTT. Translating it yields CSVRQGTEAFF.

There are many counts of this clonotype. The J gene is TRBJ2-7, the V gene TRBV28; 9 bases match TRBD2. Germline loops: CDR1 MDHEN, CDR2 SYDVKM. Losses at the gene ends were 6 bases for V and 0 bases for J; bases not matched to a gene: 9. This CDR3 comprises 16 residues. CDR3 nucleotides: TGTGCCAGCAGCCCTAGCAGACTAGCGGACTCCTACGAGCAGTACTTC. This codes for CASSPSRLADSYEQYF.

This clonotype was picked up many times. The chain couples TRBV28 to TRBJ1-1; no clear D. Trimming cost V 5 bases and J 5 bases, with 12 bases left between them. CDR1 MDHEN and CDR2 SYDVKM come from the germline V gene. This CDR3 region has 13 residues. CDR3 amino acids: CASSPHGGTEAFF. The CDR3 bases are TGTGCCAGCAGTCCCCACGGTGGGACTGAAGCTTTCTTT. Variable domain in full (rest from reference TRBV28 and TRBJ1-1): DVKVTQSSRYLVKRTGEKVFLECVQDMDHENMFWYRQDPGLGLRLIYFSYDVKMKEKGDIPEGYSVSREKKERFSLILESASTNQTSMYLCASSPHGGTEAFFGQGTRLTVV.

The chain joins TRBV28 to TRBJ2-7, with TRBD2 matching 13 bases. The germline gives CDR1 MDHEN, CDR2 SYDVKM. The CDR3 runs 12 residues. V trimming: 8 bases; J trimming: 6 bases; junction bases outside the gene matches: 1. CDR3 residues: CASRTSGGEQYF. The CDR3 nucleotides are TGTGCCAGCCGGACTAGCGGGGGCGAGCAGTACTTC.

In its sample, this clonotype was seen a few times. This chain connects TRBV9 to TRBJ2-7; D tentatively reads TRBD1 or TRBD2 (5 bases each). Between the trimmed V and J ends, which lost 2 bases and 3 bases, there was a span of 9 bases. From germline, CDR1 is SGDLS and CDR2 YYNGEE. The CDR3 has 13 residues. The CDR3, as DNA: TGTGCCAGCAGCGTGGGGGAGCGCTACGAGCAGTACTTC. It specifies CASSVGERYEQYF.

This clonotype appeared many times. CDR3 amino acids: CASSFDSSSQPQHF. DNA for the CDR3: TGCGCCAGCAGCTTCGACAGTAGTTCCCAGCCCCAGCATTTT. The rearrangement links TRBV5-1 to TRBJ1-5, with TRBD1 as a possible D gene (5 bases). Germline-derived CDR1 and CDR2 are SGHRS and YFSETQ. The CDR3 has 14 residues. Trimming took off 2 bases at V and 7 bases at J, with 13 bases between the two ends.

The chain uses TRBV7-2 and TRBJ2-1; D gene uncertain. Per the germline V gene, CDR1 is SGHTA and CDR2 is FQGNSA. V was shortened by 1 base and J by 3 bases, with 13 bases between the two germline ends. The CDR3 runs to 16 residues. CDR3 DNA: TGTGCCAGCAGCTTAGTGCAGGCGAAAAACTACAATGAGCAGTTCTTC. It translates to CASSLVQAKNYNEQFF.

This clonotype was found many times. The chain uses TRBV3-1 and TRBJ2-1, with D possibly being TRBD2 (5 bases). The CDR3 is 18 amino acids. V was pared by 2 bases and J by 0 bases, with 17 bases between. CDR1 is LGHDT and CDR2 is YNNKEL in the germline V gene (reference sequence). CDR3 nucleotide sequence: TGTGCCAGCAGCCAAAGGTATTCCAGCGGCACCTCCTACAATGAGCAGTTCTTC. It encodes CASSQRYSSGTSYNEQFF.

The J gene is TRBJ2-7, the V gene TRBV29-1; D ambiguous. Trimming cost V 4 bases and J 2 bases, with 6 bases left between them. CDR3 size: 11 residues. Germline loops: CDR1 SQVTM, CDR2 ANQGSEA. The CDR3 region is CSVALAYEQYF. The CDR3 nucleotides are TGCAGCGTTGCGCTAGCCTACGAGCAGTACTTC.

This clonotype came up many times. V is TRBV11-2 and J is TRBJ2-2, with 8 bases lining up with TRBD1. CDR3 length: 15 residues. Germline V gene sequence: CDR1 SGHAT, CDR2 FQNNGV. Losses at the gene ends were 5 bases for V and 6 bases for J; bases not matched to a gene: 8. The CDR3 spells CASSVRPGQAGELFF. Here the CDR3 DNA reads TGTGCCAGCAGCGTTAGGCCGGGACAGGCCGGGGAGCTGTTTTTT. The full variable domain, with the rest looked up from reference TRBV11-2 and TRBJ2-2, is EAGVAQSPRYKIIEKRQSVAFWCNPISGHATLYWYQQILGQGPKLLIQFQNNGVVDDSQLPKDRFSAERLKGVDSTLKIQPAKLEDSAVYLCASSVRPGQAGELFFGEGSRLTVL.

This clonotype showed up many times. The gene calls are TRBV30 and TRBJ1-2; no clear D gene. This CDR3 is built from 12 residues. V lost 0 bases and J lost 8, with 10 bases in between. Looked up from germline, CDR1 is GTSNPN and CDR2 is SVGIG (reference sequence). The DNA of the CDR3 is TGTGCCTGGAGTGTAGAGGCGGAGGGCTACACCTTC. Encoded protein: CAWSVEAEGYTF.

This clonotype was detected many times. The chain recombines TRBV7-6 with TRBJ1-5; 7 nucleotides line up with TRBD1. From germline, CDR1 is SGHVS and CDR2 FNYEAQ. The ends lost 5 bases at V and 9 bases at J; junction bases unmatched: 7. The CDR3 is made up of 13 amino acids. CDR3 loop: CASSKTQGPPQHF. The CDR3 bases are TGTGCCAGCAGCAAGACACAGGGGCCGCCCCAGCATTTT.

In this sample, this clonotype turned up many times. The genes are TRBV28 and TRBJ1-5, with D possibly TRBD1 on 5 matching bases. The CDR3 is 14 residues long. V dropped 3 bases and J dropped 5 bases, with 11 bases sitting between them. Germline V gives CDR1 MDHEN, CDR2 SYDVKM. CDR3 DNA: TGTGCCAGCAGTTTGCTAGGGGTCTATCAGCCCCAGCATTTT. Translating gives CASSLLGVYQPQHF. The full variable domain, completed using reference TRBV28 and TRBJ1-5, is DVKVTQSSRYLVKRTGEKVFLECVQDMDHENMFWYRQDPGLGLRLIYFSYDVKMKEKGDIPEGYSVSREKKERFSLILESASTNQTSMYLCASSLLGVYQPQHFGDGTRLSIL.

This clonotype was picked up a small number of times. The chain links TRBV7-3 to TRBJ1-5; TRBD1 matches at 7 bases. From germline, CDR1 is SGHTA and CDR2 FQGTGA. V shed 5 bases and J 8 bases; nucleotides not matched to a gene: 6. This CDR3 is built from 13 residues. CDR3 bases: TGTGCCAGCAGCCCCGACAGGGATAAGCCCCAGCATTTT. Residues: CASSPDRDKPQHF.

This clonotype was found a few times. The genes are TRBV5-1 and TRBJ2-1; 11 bases line up with TRBD2. The germline V gene encodes CDR1 SGHRS and CDR2 YFSETQ. This CDR3 spans 14 amino acids. The V gene end was trimmed by 2 bases and the J gene end by 9 bases; junction bases not matched to a gene: 4. The CDR3 loop is CASSLTSGSPEQFF. CDR3 nucleotide sequence: TGCGCCAGCAGCTTAACTAGCGGGAGTCCTGAGCAGTTCTTC.

The chain carries TRBV2 and TRBJ2-1; 8 nucleotides agree with TRBD2. Trimming took 6 bases from V and 0 from J; bases not matched to a gene: 7. The CDR3 contains 16 residues. Germline lookup yields CDR1 SNHLY and CDR2 FYNNEI. The CDR3 is CASSGLAPSSYNEQFF. CDR3 coding DNA: TGTGCCAGCAGCGGACTAGCACCCAGCTCCTACAATGAGCAGTTCTTC.